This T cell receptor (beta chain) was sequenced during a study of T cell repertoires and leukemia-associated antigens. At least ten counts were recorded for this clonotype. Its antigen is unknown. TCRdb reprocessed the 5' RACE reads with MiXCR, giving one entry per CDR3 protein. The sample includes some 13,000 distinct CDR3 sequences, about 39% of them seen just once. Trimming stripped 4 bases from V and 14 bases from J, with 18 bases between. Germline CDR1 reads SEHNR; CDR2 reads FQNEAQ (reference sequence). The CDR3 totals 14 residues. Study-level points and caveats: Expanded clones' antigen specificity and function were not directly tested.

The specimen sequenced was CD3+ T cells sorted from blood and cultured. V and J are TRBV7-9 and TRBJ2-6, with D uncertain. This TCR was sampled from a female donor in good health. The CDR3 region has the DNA TGTGCCAGCAGCTCCTCGAGGAATTACATGCTCCTGACTTTC. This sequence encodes CASSSSRNYMLLTF.